The next 9 T cell receptor beta chains were all read from a single sample in a study of shared clonotypes between healthy human individuals. Only in-frame clones appear in the TCRdb table, and some are missing; sequencing was by immunoSEQ multiplex PCR. The sample shows hundreds of thousands of clones, roughly 80% of them seen only once. Sequencing was carried out using memory CD4+ T cells sorted from blood. Subset specified: CD45RA-negative fraction. The receptors were sampled from a man aged 25 to 45 in good health.

CDR3 bases: TGTGCCACCAGCACCCCGGGACAGTCATACGGTGAGCAGTTCTTC. Residues: CATSTPGQSYGEQFF. The chain couples TRBV15 to TRBJ2-1; 7 bases agree with TRBD1. Germline V gives CDR1 LNHNV, CDR2 YYDKDF (reference sequence). The CDR3 totals 15 residues. Trimming took 4 bases from V and 9 from J; bases not matched to a gene: 12.

The gene calls are TRBV2 and TRBJ2-5; TRBD2 matches at 9 bases. Losses at the gene ends were 6 bases for V and 3 bases for J; bases not matched to a gene: 8. The CDR3 runs 15 residues. The germline CDR1 and CDR2 sequences are SNHLY and FYNNEI. The CDR3 DNA follows: TGTGCCAGCAGAGGGACCCTAGCGGGAAAAGAGACCCAGTACTTC. Amino acid sequence: CASRGTLAGKETQYF. The entire variable domain, with the rest obtained from reference TRBV2 and TRBJ2-5, is as follows: EPEVTQTPSHQVTQMGQEVILRCVPISNHLYFYWYRQILGQKVEFLVSFYNNEISEKSEIFDDQFSVERPDGSNFTLKIRSTKLEDSAMYFCASRGTLAGKETQYFGPGTRLLVL.

V usage is TRBV9 and J usage is TRBJ1-3; D not resolved. The CDR3 covers 15 residues. The germline CDR1 and CDR2 sequences are SGDLS and YYNGEE. V was shortened by 0 bases and J by 4 bases, with 11 bases between the two germline ends. This chain's CDR3 is CASSVDLLGGNTIYF. CDR3 coding DNA: TGTGCCAGCAGCGTAGATTTGCTGGGCGGAAACACCATATATTTT. The variable domain in full, with the rest retrieved from reference TRBV9 and TRBJ1-3, is DSGVTQTPKHLITATGQRVTLRCSPRSGDLSVYWYQQSLDQGLQFLIQYYNGEERAKGNILERFSAQQFPDLHSELNLSSLELGDSALYFCASSVDLLGGNTIYFGEGSWLTVV.

The gene calls are TRBV5-1 and TRBJ2-5, with D unclear. The germline V and J ends were trimmed by 5 bases and 1 base, with 12 bases remaining between them. The CDR3 covers 14 residues. The germline gives CDR1 SGHRS, CDR2 YFSETQ. The CDR3 protein is CASRSSASQETQYF. CDR3 sequence (DNA): TGCGCCAGCAGATCGAGCGCGAGCCAAGAGACCCAGTACTTC.

The chain employs TRBV28 and TRBJ1-1, with TRBD1 identical over 7 bases. Looked up from germline, CDR1 is MDHEN and CDR2 is SYDVKM. Germline trimming cut 5 bases from V and 4 bases from J; bases unmatched to any gene: 7. The CDR3 totals 14 residues. CDR3 coding DNA: TGTGCCAGCAGTACGAACAGGGGACCCACTGAAGCTTTCTTT. Its translation: CASSTNRGPTEAFF.

The V and J genes are TRBV6-1 and TRBJ1-5, with no clear D. The CDR3 spans 14 residues. Deletions cut 1 base from V and 5 bases from J, with 9 bases between. The germline CDR1 and CDR2 sequences are MNHNS and SASEGT. As DNA, the CDR3 is TGTGCCAGCAGTGAAGGGCCGGCGCATCAGCCCCAGCATTTT. This gives the protein CASSEGPAHQPQHF.

DNA for the CDR3: TGTGCCAGCAGTCCCACAGGGAGGAGGTATGGCTACACCTTC. Residues: CASSPTGRRYGYTF. The rearrangement joins TRBV28 to TRBJ1-2, with D possibly TRBD1 on 6 matching bases. From germline, CDR1 is MDHEN and CDR2 SYDVKM. V was clipped by 5 bases and J by 5 bases, with 15 bases between them. The length of the CDR3 is 14 residues.

The genes are TRBV18 and TRBJ1-1; D is perhaps TRBD1 (5 bases). Per germline, CDR1 KGHSH and CDR2 LQKENI. The V and J ends lost 6 bases and 3 bases respectively, with 14 bases between them. The CDR3 has 14 residues. The CDR3 spells CASSLLGGDTEAFF. CDR3 nucleotide sequence: TGTGCCAGCTCCCTCCTGGGGGGTGACACTGAAGCTTTCTTT. Variable domain in full (rest from reference TRBV18 and TRBJ1-1): NAGVMQNPRHLVRRRGQEARLRCSPMKGHSHVYWYRQLPEEGLKFMVYLQKENIIDESGMPKERFSAEFPKEGPSILRIQQVVRGDSAAYFCASSLLGGDTEAFFGQGTRLTVV.

In this sample, this clone turned up a few times. This rearrangement joins TRBV18 to TRBJ1-5; D uncertain. The germline V and J ends were trimmed by 2 bases and 5 bases, with 7 bases remaining between them. The CDR3 is 13 residues long. CDR1 KGHSH and CDR2 LQKENI come from the germline V gene. CDR3 region: CASSPSGDQPQHF. The DNA of the CDR3 is TGTGCCAGCTCACCATCGGGCGATCAGCCCCAGCATTTT.